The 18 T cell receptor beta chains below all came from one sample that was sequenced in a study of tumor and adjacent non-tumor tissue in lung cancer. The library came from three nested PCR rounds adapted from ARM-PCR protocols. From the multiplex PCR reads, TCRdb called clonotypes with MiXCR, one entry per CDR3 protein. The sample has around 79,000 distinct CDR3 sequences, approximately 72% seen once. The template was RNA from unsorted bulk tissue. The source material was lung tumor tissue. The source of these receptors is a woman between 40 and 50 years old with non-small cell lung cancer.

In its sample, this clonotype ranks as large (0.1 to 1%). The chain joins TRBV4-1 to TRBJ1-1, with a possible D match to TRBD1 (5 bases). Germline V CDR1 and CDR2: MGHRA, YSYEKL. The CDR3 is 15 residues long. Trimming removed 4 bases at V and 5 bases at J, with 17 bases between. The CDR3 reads CASSPSVRGVTEAFF. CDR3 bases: TGCGCCAGCAGCCCGTCGGTTAGGGGAGTTACTGAAGCTTTCTTT.

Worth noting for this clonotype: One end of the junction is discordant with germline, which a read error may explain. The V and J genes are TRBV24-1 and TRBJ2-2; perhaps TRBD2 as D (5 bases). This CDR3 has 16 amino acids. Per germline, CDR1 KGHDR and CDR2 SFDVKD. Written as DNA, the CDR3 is TGTGCCATCAGTGATTTGCAGACTAAGAACACCGAGGAGCTGTTTTTT. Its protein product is CAISDLQTKNTEELFF.

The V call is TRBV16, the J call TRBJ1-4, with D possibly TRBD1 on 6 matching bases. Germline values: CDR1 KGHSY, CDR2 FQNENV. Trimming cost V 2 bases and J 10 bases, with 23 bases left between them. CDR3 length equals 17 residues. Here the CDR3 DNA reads TGTGCCAGCAGCCAAAACCGGGGGCCCTCAACTACTGGAAAACTGTTTTTT. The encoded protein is CASSQNRGPSTTGKLFF.

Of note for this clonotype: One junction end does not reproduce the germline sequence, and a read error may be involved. CDR3 bases: TGTGCCAGCTCAGGTGTTTATGGGTACACCTTC. This translates into CASSGVYGYTF. J is TRBJ1-2 and V is TRBV6-2 or TRBV6-3; D not resolved. Germline V lookup: CDR1 MNHEY, CDR2 SVGEGT. The CDR3 runs to 11 residues.

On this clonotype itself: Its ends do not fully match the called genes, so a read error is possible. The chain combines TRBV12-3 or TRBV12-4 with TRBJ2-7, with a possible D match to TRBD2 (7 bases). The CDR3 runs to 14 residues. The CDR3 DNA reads TGTGCCAGCAGTGCTAGGGGGGGGGCCTACGAACAGTACTTC. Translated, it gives CASSARGGAYEQYF.

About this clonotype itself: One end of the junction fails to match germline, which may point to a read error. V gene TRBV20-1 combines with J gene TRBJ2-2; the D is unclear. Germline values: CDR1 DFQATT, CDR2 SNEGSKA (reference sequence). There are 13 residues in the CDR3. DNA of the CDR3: TGCAGTGCTAGTGGTTCGAACATCGGGGAGCTGTTTTTT. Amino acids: CSASGSNIGELFF.

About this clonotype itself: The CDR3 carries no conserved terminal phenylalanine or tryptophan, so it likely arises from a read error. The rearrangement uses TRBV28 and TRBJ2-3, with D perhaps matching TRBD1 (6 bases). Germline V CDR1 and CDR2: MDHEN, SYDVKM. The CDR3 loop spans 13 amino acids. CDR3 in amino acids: CACSLTGPDTQYY. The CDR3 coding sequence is TGTGCCTGCAGTTTAACAGGGCCAGATACGCAGTATTAT.

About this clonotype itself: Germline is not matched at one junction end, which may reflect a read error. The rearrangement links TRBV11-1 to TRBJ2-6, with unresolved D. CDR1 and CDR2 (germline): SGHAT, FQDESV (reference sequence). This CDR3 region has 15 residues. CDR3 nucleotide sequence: TGTGCCTGCAGCCTAGGGTCCGTTAATGTCAACGTCCTGAGTTTC. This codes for CACSLGSVNVNVLSF.

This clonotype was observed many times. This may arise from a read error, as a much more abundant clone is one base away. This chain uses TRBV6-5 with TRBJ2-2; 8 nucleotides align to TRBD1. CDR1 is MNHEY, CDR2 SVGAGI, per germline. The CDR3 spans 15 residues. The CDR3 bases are TGTGCCAGCAGTTACCAGGGGGCACGGGCCGGGAAGCTGTTTTTT. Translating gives CASSYQGARAGKLFF.

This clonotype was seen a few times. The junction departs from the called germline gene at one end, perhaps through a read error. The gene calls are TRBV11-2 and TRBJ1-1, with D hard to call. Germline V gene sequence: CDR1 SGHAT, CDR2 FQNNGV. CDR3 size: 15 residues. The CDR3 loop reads CAGSLVSGPTTEAFF. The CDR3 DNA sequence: TGTGCCGGCAGCTTAGTGTCAGGACCGACCACTGAAGCTTTCTTT.

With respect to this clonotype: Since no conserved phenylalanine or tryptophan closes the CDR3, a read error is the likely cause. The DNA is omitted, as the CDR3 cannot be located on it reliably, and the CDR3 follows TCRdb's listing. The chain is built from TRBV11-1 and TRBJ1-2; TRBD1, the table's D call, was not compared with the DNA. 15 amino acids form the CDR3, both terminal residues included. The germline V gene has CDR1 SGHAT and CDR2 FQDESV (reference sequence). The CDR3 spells CANSLNGGQLYGYAV.

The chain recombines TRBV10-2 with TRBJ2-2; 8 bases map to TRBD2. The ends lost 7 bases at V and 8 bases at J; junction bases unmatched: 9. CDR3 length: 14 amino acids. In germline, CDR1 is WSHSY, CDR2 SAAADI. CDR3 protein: CASNREGRRGELFF. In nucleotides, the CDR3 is TGCGCCAGCAATCGGGAGGGCCGGAGAGGGGAGCTGTTTTTT.

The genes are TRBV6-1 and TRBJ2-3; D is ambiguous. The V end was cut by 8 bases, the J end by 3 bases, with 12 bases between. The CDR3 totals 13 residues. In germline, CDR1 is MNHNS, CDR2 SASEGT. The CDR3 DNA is TGTGCCAGCGGCTGGGTCAATACAGATACGCAGTATTTT. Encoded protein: CASGWVNTDTQYF.

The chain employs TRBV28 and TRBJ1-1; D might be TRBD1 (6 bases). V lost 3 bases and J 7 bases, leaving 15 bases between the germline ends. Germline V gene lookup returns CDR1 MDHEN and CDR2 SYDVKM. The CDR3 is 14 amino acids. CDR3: CASSFGQTYGEAFF. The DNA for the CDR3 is TGTGCCAGCAGTTTTGGACAGACCTATGGTGAAGCTTTCTTT.

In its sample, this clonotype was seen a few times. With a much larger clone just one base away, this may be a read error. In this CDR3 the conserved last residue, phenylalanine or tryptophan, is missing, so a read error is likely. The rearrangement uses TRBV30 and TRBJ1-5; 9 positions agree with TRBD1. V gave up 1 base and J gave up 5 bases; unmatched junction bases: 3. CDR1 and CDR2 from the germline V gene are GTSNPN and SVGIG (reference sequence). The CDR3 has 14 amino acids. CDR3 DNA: TGTGCCTGGAGTGCCTGGACAGGGGATCAGCCCCAGCATTAT. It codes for CAWSAWTGDQPQHY.

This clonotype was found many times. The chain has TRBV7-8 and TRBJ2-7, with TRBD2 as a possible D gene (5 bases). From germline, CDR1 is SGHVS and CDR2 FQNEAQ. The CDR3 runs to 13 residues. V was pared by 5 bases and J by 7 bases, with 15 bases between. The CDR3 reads CASSARIRGEQYF. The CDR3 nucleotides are TGTGCCAGCAGCGCCCGGATCCGAGGGGAGCAGTACTTC. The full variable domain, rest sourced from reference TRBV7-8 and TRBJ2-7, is GAGVSQSPRYKVAKRGQDVALRCDPISGHVSLFWYQQALGQGPEFLTYFQNEAQLDKSGLPSDRFFAERPEGSVSTLKIQRTQQEDSAVYLCASSARIRGEQYFGPGTRLTVT.

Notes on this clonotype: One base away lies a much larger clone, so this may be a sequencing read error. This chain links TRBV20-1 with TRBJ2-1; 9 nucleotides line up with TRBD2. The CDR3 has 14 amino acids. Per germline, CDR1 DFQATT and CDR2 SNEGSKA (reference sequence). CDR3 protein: CSAPDLAGINEQLF. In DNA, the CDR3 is TGCAGTGCTCCCGACCTAGCGGGAATCAATGAGCAGTTATTC.

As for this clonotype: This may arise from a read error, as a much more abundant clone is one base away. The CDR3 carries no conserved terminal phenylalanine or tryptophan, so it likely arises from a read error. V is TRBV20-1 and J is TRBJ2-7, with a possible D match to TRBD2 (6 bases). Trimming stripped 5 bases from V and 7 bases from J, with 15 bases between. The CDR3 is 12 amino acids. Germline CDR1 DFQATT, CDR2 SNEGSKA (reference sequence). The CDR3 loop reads CSAPTAGREQYL. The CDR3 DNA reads TGCAGTGCTCCCACGGCGGGGCGTGAGCAGTACTTA.